These 10 T cell receptor beta chains were all obtained from the same sample, sequenced in a study of a mutant IDH1 vaccine in newly diagnosed glioma. The sample's time point: week 47, end of study. In every dose of vaccine, 300 ug of mutant IDH1 20-mer peptide was given alongside topical imiquimod. The data were produced by immunoSEQ multiplex PCR, yet TCRdb's version contains in-frame clones alone and is incomplete. Of tens of thousands of clones in the sample, about four fifths were seen once. These TCRs are of unknown antigen specificity. Sequences were derived from PBMCs, sampled from a glioma patient whose treatment included an IDH1 peptide vaccine. The receptors here all came from a woman aged 25 to 39 with glioma. Some clones in this sample may be carry-over from other donors' samples.

This rearrangement joins TRBV4-1 to TRBJ1-3, with D perhaps matching TRBD1 (6 bases). Germline lookup yields CDR1 MGHRA and CDR2 YSYEKL. The CDR3 runs to 16 residues. The V and J ends lost 4 bases and 3 bases respectively, with 16 bases between them. CDR3 protein: CASSPRRGADGNTIYF. CDR3 DNA sequence: TGCGCCAGCAGCCCTAGGAGGGGGGCGGATGGAAACACCATATATTTT.

V usage is TRBV6-5 and J usage is TRBJ2-1; 10 nucleotides align to TRBD2. With V trimmed by 6 bases and J by 6 bases, 2 bases remained unmatched. Germline assignment: CDR1 MNHEY and CDR2 SVGAGI. CDR3 length: 13 amino acids. The CDR3 DNA reads as TGTGCCAGCAGCCGGACTAGCGGCAATGAGCAGTTCTTC. It codes for CASSRTSGNEQFF.

This sequence joins TRBV14 and TRBJ2-4, with 9 nucleotides matching TRBD2. This CDR3 spans 15 amino acids. The ends lost 2 bases at V and 3 bases at J; junction bases unmatched: 2. CDR1 and CDR2 (germline): SGHDN, FVKESK. CDR3 sequence reads: CASSQKTSGKNIQYF. CDR3 bases: TGTGCCAGCAGCCAAAAGACTAGCGGCAAAAACATTCAGTACTTC. The whole variable domain, remainder taken from reference TRBV14 and TRBJ2-4, is EAGVTQFPSHSVIEKGQTVTLRCDPISGHDNLYWYRRVMGKEIKFLLHFVKESKQDESGMPNNRFLAERTGGTYSTLKVQPAELEDSGVYFCASSQKTSGKNIQYFGAGTRLSVL.

The chain is built from TRBV27 and TRBJ2-7; TRBD1 agrees at 9 bases. CDR3 length equals 16 residues. The V gene's germline CDR1 is MNHEY and CDR2 SMNVEV (reference sequence). Trimming at V came to 3 bases and at J to 4 bases, leaving 10 bases not matched to a gene. DNA of the CDR3: TGTGCCAGCAGTTTTAAATATGGACAGGGGATTTACGAGCAGTACTTC. Translation gives CASSFKYGQGIYEQYF.

The J gene is TRBJ1-2, the V gene TRBV14; D gene uncertain. Germline V lookup: CDR1 SGHDN, CDR2 FVKESK. This CDR3 has 14 residues. Trimming took 1 base from V and 14 from J, leaving 20 bases between them. The CDR3 loop is CASSQAGPGPVRTF. The CDR3 DNA is TGTGCCAGCAGCCAAGCCGGACCCGGACCGGTAAGAACCTTC.

The rearrangement joins TRBV19 to TRBJ1-1, with D perhaps TRBD1 (5 bases). The CDR3 runs to 13 residues. V lost 1 base to trimming and J lost 6 bases, with 9 bases between them. Germline V lookup: CDR1 LNHDA, CDR2 SQIVND (reference sequence). The CDR3 DNA is TGTGCCAGTAGTATAGGAGGCAGGGCTGAAGCTTTCTTT. It codes for CASSIGGRAEAFF.

This clone has a single count. The V call is TRBV6-1, the J call TRBJ1-5, with 12 nucleotides matching TRBD1. J gave up 5 bases and V 8 bases, and 4 bases lay outside the gene matches. This CDR3 has 14 residues. The germline V gene has CDR1 MNHNS and CDR2 SASEGT. The CDR3 bases are TGTGCCAGCGGGACAGGGGGCGGGGATCAGCCCCAGCATTTT. Amino acids: CASGTGGGDQPQHF.

J is TRBJ2-1 and V is TRBV15, with 9 bases that match TRBD2. Germline trimming cut 1 base from V and 9 bases from J; bases unmatched to any gene: 7. The germline gives CDR1 LNHNV, CDR2 YYDKDF (reference sequence). CDR3 length: 15 residues. Here the CDR3 reads CATSRGREGTGEQFF. As DNA, the CDR3 is TGTGCCACCAGCAGAGGGCGGGAGGGTACGGGTGAGCAGTTCTTC.

The chain carries TRBV27 and TRBJ1-5, with D tentatively TRBD1 (5 bases). The germline V gene encodes CDR1 MNHEY and CDR2 SMNVEV (reference sequence). Trimming cost V 6 bases and J 2 bases, with 20 bases left between them. The CDR3 has 17 residues. The CDR3, as DNA: TGTGCCAGCAGCCCCCGATTAGGGGATATTGGCAATCAGCCCCAGCATTTT. Its translation: CASSPRLGDIGNQPQHF.

This clone was counted only a few times. The rearrangement uses TRBV29-1 and TRBJ1-1; a weak D match, TRBD1 (5 bases). The V end was cut by 5 bases, the J end by 6 bases, with 13 bases between. Germline V lookup: CDR1 SQVTM, CDR2 ANQGSEA. The CDR3 sequence is 12 residues long. CDR3 sequence reads: CSVREGGAEAFF. The CDR3 coding sequence is TGCAGCGTTCGCGAAGGAGGGGCTGAAGCTTTCTTT.